This T cell receptor (beta chain) was recovered during a study of cytomegalovirus exposure and HLA in healthy donors (dated by TCRdb to the late 2010s). General notes on the study: An earlier analysis of fewer than 750 of the donors reported under 300 Gb of sequence data and roughly 120 million unique TCR beta sequences obtained from 180 million or so T cells. Roughly 300 gigabases of sequencing data and approximately 93 million unique TCR sequences were included in an early release covering 550 to 650 HLA-typed donors. The genetic ancestry cluster associated with self-reported Caucasian donors included about 84% of the roughly 410 genotyped donors. The study was designed to test whether signatures of past pathogen exposure could be identified by cataloging public T cell receptors. The study used immunosequencing to profile the T cell repertoires of more than 650 subjects and linked those repertoires to cytomegalovirus serostatus. A separate validation cohort of approximately 120 different subjects was used in addition to the 666-subject first cohort. To predict cytomegalovirus infection status, the study brought together high-throughput TCR immunosequencing, statistical association of individual TCRs with disease status, and machine learning. A later analysis re-examined previously published TCR beta repertoires from roughly 720 donors and added high-resolution HLA genotyping to investigate patterns of TCR occurrence. In the later analysis, no new phenotypic data were used to find candidate immune exposures; instead, reliance was placed on TCR beta sequences and their occurrence across donors. To decide whether each TCR beta V gene segment behaved as functional or pseudogenic, an earlier analysis of some 600 of the donors relied on high-throughput TCR beta sequencing. Donor age, sex, ethnicity and CMV serostatus were compiled together with the repertoire data. A later genetic analysis used genome-wide SNP genotypes for about three fifths of the roughly 700 donors, treating that subset as a discovery cohort. Every discovery cohort repertoire had been produced on one sequencing platform. HLA typing covered class I and class II loci at four-digit resolution. Typing coverage differed by locus: A, B, C, DRB1 and DQB1 were typed in about 629-630 donors, DQA1 in roughly 510, DPA1 in around 610, and DPB1 in 450 to 480. Several DR-DQ haplotypes were handled as single units for association and clustering because linkage in the cohort was strong. Among roughly 400 genotyped donors of the cohort, an average of roughly 230,000 unique TCR beta nucleotide sequences was sequenced per donor, of which 15% to 20% were non-productive. Study-level results and caveats: According to a later analysis, parvovirus B19, influenza, CMV and Epstein-Barr virus appeared linked to several top co-occurrence clusters. Immune exposure information for the cohort was limited to CMV serostatus. Most TCR sequences were seen in very few donors, while some public TCRs were found in many individuals. About 17 rarely observed V segments, including chromosome 9 orphons, were excluded from the earlier analysis of approximately 600 of the donors because counts were too low. Correlated functional status among segregating V segments might reflect linkage disequilibrium, but an unknown experimental factor could not be ruled out. A further reported finding was that TCR beta sequences accurately predicted the HLA-A and HLA-B alleles for most subjects in the first cohort. A later genetic analysis reported fewer N-insertions in productive TCRs among donors in an Asian-associated ancestry cluster than the roughly 650-donor mean. When HLA alleles, especially DR and DQ, strongly co-occurred, attributing TCR associations to individual alleles was difficult. In a later analysis, some 17,000 TCR beta sequences were associated with specific HLA alleles at a false discovery rate of 0.05. In an earlier analysis of approximately 590 of the donors, most TCR beta V segments appeared in productive rearrangements about 87% or about 30% of the time, broadly matching IMGT annotations. Some IMGT-functional V segments, including TRBV6-2 and TRBV6-3, could not be distinguished by the 87-base-pair reads and were therefore excluded. In a later analysis, TCR association rates were found to vary across HLA loci, with the most associated TCRs seen for DRB1 alleles and the fewest for HLA-C alleles. Most CMV-associated TCR beta chains appeared to be HLA-restricted in a later analysis, and the HLA associations seemed to be driven largely by CMV exposure. HLA typing was unavailable for some donors at each locus, so association tests used only the typed subset. A cluster of highly shared sequence variants was judged likely to represent a technical artifact of the sequencing pipeline. The study gave a list of under 200 TCR beta chains associated with cytomegalovirus. Roughly uniform sequencing depth across donors was assumed in presence/absence analyses, although this assumption may not hold. In a later analysis, HLA-associated TCR beta chains showed more clonal expansion and lower generation probabilities than non-associated chains that were equally common. The authors suggested that the approach could potentially be extended to other disease states and immunological phenotypes. In both the original and validation cohorts, the classifier was reported to diagnose cytomegalovirus status with high specificity and sensitivity. In vitro tests confirmed that a few of the cytomegalovirus-associated TCR beta chains recognize cytomegalovirus antigens. Only TCR beta chains were sequenced in this cohort, and the absence of alpha or paired-chain data limited detectable features. In a later genetic analysis, a missense DCLRE1C variant was associated with V-gene and J-gene trimming of TCR beta chains, and the association was replicated in an independent cohort.

Libraries were prepared through the immunoSEQ multiplex PCR assay. A mixture of 60 forward primers for TCR Vbeta segments and 13 reverse primers for TCR Jbeta segments was used in the multiplex PCR. The CDR3 region of rearranged TCR beta genes was amplified from genomic DNA with a multiplex PCR assay. The Illumina HiSeq System was used to sequence the amplified TCR beta libraries as 87-base-pair reads. From the authors' description of their analysis: A later analysis tallied 75 million to 95 million unique TCR beta chains across the 650 to 750 repertoires, and approximately 12 million of those chains were shared by two or more donors. A nearest-neighbor algorithm error-corrected the raw reads and collapsed the reads into unique sequences, merging closely related sequences to remove PCR and sequencing errors. V, D and J gene segments were assigned by aligning CDR3 sequences to IMGT reference sequences. Each retained sequence needed at least a six-nucleotide match to both a V gene segment and a J gene segment. Rearrangements were called productive when the CDR3 lacked stop codons and stayed in frame with V and J; all others were non-productive. CDR3 was defined by IMGT convention, running from the second conserved V-encoded cysteine to the conserved J-encoded phenylalanine. The earlier analysis of roughly 590 of the donors excluded sequences that lacked an unambiguous match to a single V gene segment. In an earlier analysis of approximately 590 of the donors, V segments were called functional above 56.7% productive rearrangements and were called segregating when the between-donor standard deviation exceeded 5%. To diagnose cytomegalovirus status from the catalog of TCR beta chain sequences, a statistical classification framework was built. In a later analysis, V and J genes were assigned by comparing TCR nucleotide sequences against IMGT/GENE-DB human TR gene sequences. The TCRdist pipeline was used in a later analysis to assign CDR3 sequences and most-parsimonious VDJ recombination scenarios. In a later analysis, every TCR beta chain was defined by the combination of its CDR3 amino acid sequence and its V-gene family, and reads without a unique V-gene family were dropped. To address suspected cross-contamination and a sequencing artifact, a later analysis removed 450 to 700 highly shared, low-generation-probability nucleotide sequences. For each public chain, a later analysis derived a clonal expansion index from normalized ranks of inferred template counts within each repertoire. A later analysis computed generation probabilities with a VDJ recombination model fitted to out-of-frame rearrangements, and checked the results against IGoR. In a later analysis, TCR-TCR, TCR-HLA and TCR-CMV co-occurrence was scored with hypergeometric tests, and a repertoire-size bias correction was applied to TCR pairs. False discovery rates were estimated in a later analysis by permuting HLA or CMV assignments 20 times. In a later analysis, co-occurring TCRs were grouped using DBSCAN, and TCRdist sequence similarity was added for clustering within HLA-allele-positive subsets. Co-occurrence clustering excluded repertoires with fewer than 30,000 or more than 120,000 public chains, plus five with anomalous nucleotide sharing. TCRdb carries this immuneACCESS record with in-frame sequences only. Its versions omit some clonotypes, under half of them owing to an unresolved V gene in the studies checked, with the rest unexplained. The V and J calls and clone size are taken from that table; D and trimming were inferred from the DNA. The sample has 65,000 to 100,000 clones on record, roughly 74% of them singletons. The ten most abundant clones make up around 2% of the sample.

This clone has just a few counts. Its recognized antigen is unknown. No base quality values were provided; no much bigger clone lies one nucleotide off. The germline V gene provides CDR1 MNHNS and CDR2 SASEGT. V was cut back by 2 bases and J by 5 bases, leaving a gap of 3 bases between them. The CDR3 sequence holds 12 residues, the cysteine and phenylalanine included. Only CDR3 DNA is held: 36 bases, read in frame from base 1. In total, 500 to 700 healthy bone marrow donors made up the cohort. All cohort members were sampled while nominally healthy, although unrecorded immune exposures were likely present. The donor tested CMV seronegative, placing the donor among the 300 to 450 seronegative members of the cohort. Every donor gave a peripheral blood sample, and the peripheral blood mononuclear cells from that sample were used for TCR beta sequencing. The Qiagen DNeasy Blood Extraction Kit was used to extract genomic DNA from the blood cell samples.

Recombination joined TRBV6-1 with TRBJ1-4; the D segment cannot be called with confidence. The sequenced sample consisted of PBMCs. This sequence was found in a man aged 40-55 years in good health and CMV-seronegative. The DNA is as follows: TGTGCCAGCAGTGAACAGAATGAAAAACTGTTTTTT. Its product reads: CASSEQNEKLFF.